In its sample, the clone carrying this TCR beta chain was seen a few times. Its antigen is as yet unknown. This specimen belongs to a study of CD4 T cells in relation to SARS-CoV-2 and coronaviruses. Across the study: After around 10 days of antigen culture, PBMC TCR beta CDR3s were sequenced. Broader study findings: This crossreactivity analysis covered spike protein alone, no other viral proteins.

Before the COVID-19 pandemic, during about 2010-2018, CD4+ T cells were taken from unexposed donors. CD4+ T cells were isolated from the cells after roughly 11 days of culture. On days 3 and 7, cultures got half fresh IL-2 medium. Repertoires were generated with immunoSEQ multiplex PCR, while TCRdb's copy carries only in-frame clones and drops some. The sample holds 9,000 to 15,000 clones, 70% to 80% seen once. The V and J ends lost 6 bases and 6 bases respectively, with 9 bases between them. Germline V gives CDR1 MNHEY, CDR2 SVGEGT. CDR3 length equals 11 residues. The rearrangement links TRBV6-2 or TRBV6-3 to TRBJ2-7; D remains ambiguous. Sequencing was done on a sample of CD4+ T cells from PBMCs, cultured in vitro. This receptor was obtained from a human donor in good health. CDR3 coding DNA: TGTGCCAGCAGCAAAAGGTCCGAGCAGTACTTC. Translating it yields CASSKRSEQYF.